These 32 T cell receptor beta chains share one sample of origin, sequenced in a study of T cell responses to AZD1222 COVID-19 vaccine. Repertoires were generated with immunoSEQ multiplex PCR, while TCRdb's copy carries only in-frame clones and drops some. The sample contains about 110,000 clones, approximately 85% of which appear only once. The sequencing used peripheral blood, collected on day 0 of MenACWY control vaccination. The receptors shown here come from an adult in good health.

Written as DNA, the CDR3 is TGTGCCAGCAGCTTAGGGTCGGTTCGGGGCTACACCTTC. The encoded protein is CASSLGSVRGYTF. The chain links TRBV11-2 to TRBJ1-2; D is unresolved. The CDR3 has 13 amino acids. Germline V gene sequence: CDR1 SGHAT, CDR2 FQNNGV. The ends were cut back, 1 base at V and 8 bases at J, with 11 bases in the middle. The full variable domain, in which reference TRBV11-2 and TRBJ1-2 provide the parts outside the CDR3, is EAGVAQSPRYKIIEKRQSVAFWCNPISGHATLYWYQQILGQGPKLLIQFQNNGVVDDSQLPKDRFSAERLKGVDSTLKIQPAKLEDSAVYLCASSLGSVRGYTFGSGTRLTVV.

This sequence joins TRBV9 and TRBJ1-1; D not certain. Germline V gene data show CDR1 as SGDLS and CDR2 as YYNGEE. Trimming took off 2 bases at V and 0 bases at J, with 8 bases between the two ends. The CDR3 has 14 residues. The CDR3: CASSVGSMNTEAFF. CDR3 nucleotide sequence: TGTGCCAGCAGCGTTGGCAGTATGAACACTGAAGCTTTCTTT.

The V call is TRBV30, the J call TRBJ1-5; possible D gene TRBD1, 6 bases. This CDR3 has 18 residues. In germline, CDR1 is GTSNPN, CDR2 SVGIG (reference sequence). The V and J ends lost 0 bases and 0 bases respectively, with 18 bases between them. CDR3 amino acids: CAWSVRRAGVLSNQPQHF. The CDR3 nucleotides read TGTGCCTGGAGTGTACGGCGAGCAGGGGTCCTTAGCAATCAGCCCCAGCATTTT. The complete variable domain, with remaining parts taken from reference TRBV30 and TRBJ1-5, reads SQTIHQWPATLVQPVGSPLSLECTVEGTSNPNLYWYRQAAGRGLQLLFYSVGIGQISSEVPQNLSASRPQDRQFILSSKKLLLSDSGFYLCAWSVRRAGVLSNQPQHFGDGTRLSIL.

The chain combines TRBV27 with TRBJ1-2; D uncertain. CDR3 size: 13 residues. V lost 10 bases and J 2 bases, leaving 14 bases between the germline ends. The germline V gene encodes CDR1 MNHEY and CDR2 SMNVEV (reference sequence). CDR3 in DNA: TGTGCCACCCGCCCGGACGGGAACTATGGCTACACCTTC. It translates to CATRPDGNYGYTF.

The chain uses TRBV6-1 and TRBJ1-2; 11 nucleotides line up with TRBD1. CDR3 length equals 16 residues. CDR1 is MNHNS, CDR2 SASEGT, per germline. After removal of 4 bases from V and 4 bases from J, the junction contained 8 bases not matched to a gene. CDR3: CASSGWTGGAPYGYTF. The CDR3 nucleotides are TGTGCCAGCAGTGGTTGGACAGGGGGCGCCCCCTATGGCTACACCTTC.

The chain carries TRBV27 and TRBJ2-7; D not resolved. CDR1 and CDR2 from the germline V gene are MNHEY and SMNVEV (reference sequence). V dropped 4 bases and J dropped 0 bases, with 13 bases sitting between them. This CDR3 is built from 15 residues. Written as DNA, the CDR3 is TGTGCCAGCAGTTCTACCCCACCTTACTCCTACGAGCAGTACTTC. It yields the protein CASSSTPPYSYEQYF.

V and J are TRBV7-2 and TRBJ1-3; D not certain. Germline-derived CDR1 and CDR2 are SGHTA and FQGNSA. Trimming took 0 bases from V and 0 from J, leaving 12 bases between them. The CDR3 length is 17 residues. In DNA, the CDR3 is TGTGCCAGCAGCTTAGCGCGGGCGCAGCACTCTGGAAACACCATATATTTT. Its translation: CASSLARAQHSGNTIYF.

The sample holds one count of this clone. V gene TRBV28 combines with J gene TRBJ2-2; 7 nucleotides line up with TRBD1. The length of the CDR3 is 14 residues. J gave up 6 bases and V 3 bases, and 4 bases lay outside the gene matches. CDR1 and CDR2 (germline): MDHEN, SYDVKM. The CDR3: CASSFLQGAGELFF. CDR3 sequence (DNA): TGTGCCAGCAGTTTCCTCCAGGGGGCCGGGGAGCTGTTTTTT.

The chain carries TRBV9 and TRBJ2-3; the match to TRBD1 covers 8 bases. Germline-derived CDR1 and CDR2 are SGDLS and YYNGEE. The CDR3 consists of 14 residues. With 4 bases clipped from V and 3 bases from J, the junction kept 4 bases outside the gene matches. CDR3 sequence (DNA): TGTGCCAGCAGCAACCAGGGGGCAACAGATACGCAGTATTTT. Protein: CASSNQGATDTQYF. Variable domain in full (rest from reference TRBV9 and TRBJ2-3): DSGVTQTPKHLITATGQRVTLRCSPRSGDLSVYWYQQSLDQGLQFLIQYYNGEERAKGNILERFSAQQFPDLHSELNLSSLELGDSALYFCASSNQGATDTQYFGPGTRLTVL.

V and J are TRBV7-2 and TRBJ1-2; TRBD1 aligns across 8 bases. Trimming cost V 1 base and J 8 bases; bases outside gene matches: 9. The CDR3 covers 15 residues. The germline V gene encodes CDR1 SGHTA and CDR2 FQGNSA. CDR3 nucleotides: TGTGCCAGCAGCTTAGTGCGGCAGGGGGCAGGAGGCTACACCTTC. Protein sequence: CASSLVRQGAGGYTF.

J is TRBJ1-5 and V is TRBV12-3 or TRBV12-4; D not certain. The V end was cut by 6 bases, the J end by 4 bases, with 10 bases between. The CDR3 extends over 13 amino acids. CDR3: CASRRSPNQPQHF. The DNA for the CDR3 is TGTGCCAGCAGGAGGAGTCCGAATCAGCCCCAGCATTTT.

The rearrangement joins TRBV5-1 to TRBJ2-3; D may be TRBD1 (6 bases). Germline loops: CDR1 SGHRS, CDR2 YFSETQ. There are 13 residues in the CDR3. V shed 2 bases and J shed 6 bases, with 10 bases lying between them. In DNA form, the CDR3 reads TGCGCCAGCAGCTTAACAGGGTCCGATACGCAGTATTTT. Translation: CASSLTGSDTQYF. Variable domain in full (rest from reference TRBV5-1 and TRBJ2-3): KAGVTQTPRYLIKTRGQQVTLSCSPISGHRSVSWYQQTPGQGLQFLFEYFSETQRNKGNFPGRFSGRQFSNSRSEMNVSTLELGDSALYLCASSLTGSDTQYFGPGTRLTVL.

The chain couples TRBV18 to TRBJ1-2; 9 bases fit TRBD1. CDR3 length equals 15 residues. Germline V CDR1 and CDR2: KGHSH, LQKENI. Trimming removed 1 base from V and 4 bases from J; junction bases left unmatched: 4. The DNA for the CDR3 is TGTGCCAGCTCACCACAGGACAGGGGTTCCTATGGCTACACCTTC. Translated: CASSPQDRGSYGYTF.

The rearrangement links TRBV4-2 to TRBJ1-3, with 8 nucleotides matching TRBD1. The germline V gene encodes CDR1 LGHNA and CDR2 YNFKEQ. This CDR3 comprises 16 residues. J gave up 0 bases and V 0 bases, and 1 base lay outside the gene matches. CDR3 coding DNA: TGTGCCAGCAGCCAAGATACAGGGGGCTCTGGAAACACCATATATTTT. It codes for CASSQDTGGSGNTIYF.

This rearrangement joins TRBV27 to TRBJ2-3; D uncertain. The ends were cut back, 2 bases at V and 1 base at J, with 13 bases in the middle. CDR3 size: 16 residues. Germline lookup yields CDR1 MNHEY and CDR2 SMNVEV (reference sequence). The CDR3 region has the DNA TGTGCCAGCAGTTTAAGATGGCGTGCTCGCACAGATACGCAGTATTTT. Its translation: CASSLRWRARTDTQYF.

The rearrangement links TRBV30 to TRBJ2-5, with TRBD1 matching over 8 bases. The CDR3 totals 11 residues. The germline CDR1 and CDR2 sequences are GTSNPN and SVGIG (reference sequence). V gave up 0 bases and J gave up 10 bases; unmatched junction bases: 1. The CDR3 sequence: CAWSVQGDQYF. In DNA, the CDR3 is TGTGCCTGGAGTGTACAGGGGGACCAGTACTTC.

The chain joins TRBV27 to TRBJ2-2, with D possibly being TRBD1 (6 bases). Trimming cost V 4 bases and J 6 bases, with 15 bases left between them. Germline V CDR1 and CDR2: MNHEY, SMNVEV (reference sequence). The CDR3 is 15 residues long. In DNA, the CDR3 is TGTGCCAGCAGTTCTACTTCAGGGGTTCCCGGGGAGCTGTTTTTT. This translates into CASSSTSGVPGELFF.

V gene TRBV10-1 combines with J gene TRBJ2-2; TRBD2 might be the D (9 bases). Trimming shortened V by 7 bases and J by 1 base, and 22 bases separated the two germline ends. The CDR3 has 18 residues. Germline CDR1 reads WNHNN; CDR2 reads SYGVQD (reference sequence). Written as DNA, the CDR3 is TGCGCCAGCACGAAAAGACCTAGCGGGACAGGGAACACCGGGGAGCTGTTTTTT. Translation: CASTKRPSGTGNTGELFF.

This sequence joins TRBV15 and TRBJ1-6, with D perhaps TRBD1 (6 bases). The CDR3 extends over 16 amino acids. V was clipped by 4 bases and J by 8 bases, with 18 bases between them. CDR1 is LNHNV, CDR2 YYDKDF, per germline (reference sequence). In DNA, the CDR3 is TGTGCCACCAGCAACACAGGGTACCGATTAGATTCACCCCTCCACTTT. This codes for CATSNTGYRLDSPLHF.

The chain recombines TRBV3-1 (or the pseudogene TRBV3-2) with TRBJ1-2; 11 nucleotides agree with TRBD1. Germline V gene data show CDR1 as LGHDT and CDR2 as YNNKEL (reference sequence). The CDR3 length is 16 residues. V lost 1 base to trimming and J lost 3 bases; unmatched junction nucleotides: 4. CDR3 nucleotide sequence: TGTGCCAGCAGCCAAGTCCGGACAGGGGGCCACTATGGCTACACCTTC. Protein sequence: CASSQVRTGGHYGYTF.

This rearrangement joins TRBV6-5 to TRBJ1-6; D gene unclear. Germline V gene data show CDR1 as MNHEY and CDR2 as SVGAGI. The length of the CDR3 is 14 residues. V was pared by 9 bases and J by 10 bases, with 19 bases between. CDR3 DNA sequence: TGTGCCAGTCTTAGCGGCCCTGAGGGATCACCCCTCCACTTT. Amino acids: CASLSGPEGSPLHF.

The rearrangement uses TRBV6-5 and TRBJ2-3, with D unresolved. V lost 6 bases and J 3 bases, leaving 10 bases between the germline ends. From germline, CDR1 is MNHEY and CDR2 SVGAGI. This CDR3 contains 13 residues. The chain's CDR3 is CASSPIQTDTQYF. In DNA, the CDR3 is TGTGCCAGCAGCCCAATACAGACAGATACGCAGTATTTT.

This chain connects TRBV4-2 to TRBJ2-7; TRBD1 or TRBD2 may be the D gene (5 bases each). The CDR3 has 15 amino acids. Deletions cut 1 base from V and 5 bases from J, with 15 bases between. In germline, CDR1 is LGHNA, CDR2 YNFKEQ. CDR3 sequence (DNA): TGTGCCAGCAGCCAAGGGGGGATCACCATCAACGAGCAGTACTTC. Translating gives CASSQGGITINEQYF.

CDR3 region: CASSLFYVGTGAYEQYF. The CDR3 DNA reads TGTGCCAGCAGCTTGTTTTATGTCGGGACAGGTGCCTACGAGCAGTACTTC. This chain connects TRBV5-4 to TRBJ2-7; 8 nucleotides align to TRBD1. The CDR3 loop spans 17 amino acids. V dropped 1 base and J dropped 2; count of bases not matched to a gene: 11. Per germline, CDR1 SGHNT and CDR2 YYREEE (reference sequence).

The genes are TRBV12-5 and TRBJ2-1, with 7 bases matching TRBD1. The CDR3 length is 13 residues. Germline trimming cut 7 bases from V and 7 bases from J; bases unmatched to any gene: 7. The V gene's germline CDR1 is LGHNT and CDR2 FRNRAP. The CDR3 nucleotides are TGTGCTAGTGCCCGAGGACAGGCTAATGAGCAGTTCTTC. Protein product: CASARGQANEQFF.

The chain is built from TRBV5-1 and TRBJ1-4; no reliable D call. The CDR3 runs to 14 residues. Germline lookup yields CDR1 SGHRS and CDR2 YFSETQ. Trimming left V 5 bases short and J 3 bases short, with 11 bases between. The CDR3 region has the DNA TGCGCCAGCAGGGCGTCTGACTCTAATGAAAAACTGTTTTTT. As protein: CASRASDSNEKLFF.

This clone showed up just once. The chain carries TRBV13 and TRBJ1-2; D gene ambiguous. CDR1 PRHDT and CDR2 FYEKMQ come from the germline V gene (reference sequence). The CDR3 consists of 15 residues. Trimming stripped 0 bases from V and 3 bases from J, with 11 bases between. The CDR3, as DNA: TGTGCCAGCAGCTTAGGCCTTGGCAGGCACTATGGCTACACCTTC. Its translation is CASSLGLGRHYGYTF.

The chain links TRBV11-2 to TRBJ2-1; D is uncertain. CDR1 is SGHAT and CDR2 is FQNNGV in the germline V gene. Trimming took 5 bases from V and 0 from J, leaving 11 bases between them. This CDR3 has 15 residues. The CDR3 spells CASSLLESSYNEQFF. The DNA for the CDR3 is TGTGCCAGCAGCCTCCTAGAAAGCTCCTACAATGAGCAGTTCTTC. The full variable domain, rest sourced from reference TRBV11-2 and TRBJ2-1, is EAGVAQSPRYKIIEKRQSVAFWCNPISGHATLYWYQQILGQGPKLLIQFQNNGVVDDSQLPKDRFSAERLKGVDSTLKIQPAKLEDSAVYLCASSLLESSYNEQFFGPGTRLTVL.

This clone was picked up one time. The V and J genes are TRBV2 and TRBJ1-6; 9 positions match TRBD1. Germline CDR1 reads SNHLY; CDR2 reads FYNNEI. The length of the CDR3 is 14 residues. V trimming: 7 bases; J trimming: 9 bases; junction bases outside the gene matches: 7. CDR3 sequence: CASKGTGPPSPLHF. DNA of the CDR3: TGTGCCAGCAAGGGGACAGGGCCTCCTTCACCCCTCCACTTT.

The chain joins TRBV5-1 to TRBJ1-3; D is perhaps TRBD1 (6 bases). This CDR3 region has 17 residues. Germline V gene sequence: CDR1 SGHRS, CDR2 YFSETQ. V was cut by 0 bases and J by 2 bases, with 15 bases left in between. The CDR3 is CASSLEGGFVPGNTIYF. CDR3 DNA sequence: TGCGCCAGCAGCTTGGAAGGGGGATTTGTACCTGGAAACACCATATATTTT.

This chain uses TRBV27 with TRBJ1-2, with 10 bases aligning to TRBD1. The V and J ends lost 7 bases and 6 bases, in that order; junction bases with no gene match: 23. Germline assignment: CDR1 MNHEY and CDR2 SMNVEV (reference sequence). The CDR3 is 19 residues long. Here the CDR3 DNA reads TGTGCCAGCAAGTCCCCCTGGCTTAGGGACAGGGGCAAAGGCCATGGCTACACCTTC. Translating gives CASKSPWLRDRGKGHGYTF.

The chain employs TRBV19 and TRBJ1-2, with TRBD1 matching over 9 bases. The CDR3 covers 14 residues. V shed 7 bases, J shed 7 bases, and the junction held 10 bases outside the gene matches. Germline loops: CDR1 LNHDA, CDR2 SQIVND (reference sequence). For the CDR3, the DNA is TGTGCCAGTACCATAACAGGGGGCGGCTCTGGCTACACCTTC. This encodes CASTITGGGSGYTF.